This T cell receptor beta chain emerged from a study of identical twins. In germline, CDR1 is SGHRS, CDR2 YFSETQ. Trimming left V 4 bases short and J 2 bases short, with 12 bases between. The CDR3 is 14 residues long. Notes on the study in general: Researchers reported excess low generation probability among twin-shared out-of-frame alpha sequences. Fewer insertions characterized abundant cord blood beta clonotypes, whereas memory repertoires showed none. Conclusions rested on cross-sectional statistics rather than following the same donors.

TCRdb re-analysed the 5' RACE reads in MiXCR, keeping a single row per CDR3 protein. Counted here are approximately 530,000 distinct CDR3 sequences, more than 20% occurring once; the ten biggest clones make up around 0.5%. This clonotype has just a few counts. Its antigen is not known. Another study also made use of these data, one on yellow fever vaccine responses in identical twins.

The rearrangement links TRBV5-1 to TRBJ2-5, with D possibly being TRBD1 (5 bases). The sequencing input was CD4+ T cells sorted from blood. The sequence was obtained from a woman in her late teens or twenties in good health. CDR3 protein: CASSPGHKQETQYF. The DNA of the CDR3 is TGCGCCAGCAGCCCTGGACACAAACAAGAGACCCAGTACTTC.